The T cell receptor beta chain described here comes from a study of T cell repertoires in cytomegalovirus infection. TCRdb reprocessed the reads via MiXCR and lists one record per CDR3 protein. The sample includes hundreds of thousands of distinct CDR3 sequences, 17% of them seen just once. This clonotype was observed at least ten times. After removal of 1 base from V and 6 bases from J, the junction contained 11 bases not matched to a gene. Germline CDR1 and CDR2: SGHTA and FQGNSA. There are 17 residues in the CDR3. This sequence originates from a human donor in good health (CMV status not recorded). Some clones in this sample may be carry-over from other donors' samples. The chain joins TRBV7-2 to TRBJ2-3, with 9 nucleotides matching TRBD2. Sequencing was done on a sample of PBMCs. DNA of the CDR3: TGTGCCAGCAGCTTAGGCGGCGGGGGGGCTCGGGTTGATACGCAGTATTTT. Its protein product is CASSLGGGGARVDTQYF.